Described below is a single T cell receptor (beta chain) sequence and its context. What it binds is unknown. This entry is derived from a study of Graves' ophthalmopathy and Graves' hyperthyroidism. Whole-study findings and limits: A majority of expanded thyroid clonotypes exceeding 0.001 frequency were likewise present in blood.

Germline CDR1 reads MGHDK; CDR2 reads SYGVNS. Losses at the gene ends were 5 bases for V and 4 bases for J; bases not matched to a gene: 11. This CDR3 spans 17 amino acids. RNA served as the template for amplifying TCR beta CDR3 regions. Scientists carried out first-round RT-PCR using HTBI primers and then a second-round multiplex PCR. TCRdb recomputed calls from the multiplex PCR reads with MiXCR, one row per CDR3 protein. The sample has 650,000 to 900,000 distinct CDR3 sequences, roughly 40% seen once. The material sequenced was peripheral blood. The V gene is TRBV25-1, the J gene TRBJ1-5; TRBD1 aligns across 10 bases. The receptor comes from an adult man with Graves' ophthalmopathy. The CDR3, as DNA: TGTGCCAGCAGTCTTATTTCCGGGACAGGGGTGAATCAGCCCCAGCATTTT. Translation: CASSLISGTGVNQPQHF.